Below are 21 T cell receptor beta chains sequenced from a single sample in a study of T-cell memory formation after mild COVID-19 (dated by TCRdb to the early 2020s). To prepare the library, 5' RACE was applied. The instrument was an Illumina NovaSeq 6000. Using fastp trimming at Q25 and MiXCR clonotype assembly, TCRdb reanalyzed the public sequencing data and kept in-frame beta chains. Merged by CDR3 protein, the rows form single entries marked with the most common genes and DNA. The sample table records hundreds of thousands of distinct CDR3 sequences; roughly 20% of these occur just once. The biggest ten clones account for roughly 9.1% of the sample. Sequencing was performed on PBMCs or a T cell subset sorted from them (not recorded which). Receptor source: an adult woman who had mild COVID-19 (a few samples of this study predate the infection). The sample titles of this study are shuffled in the database, so cell type and time point are left out; the donor was told from shared clones.

This clonotype came up many times. Here the CDR3 reads CASSARLAGYEQYF. The CDR3, as DNA: TGCGCCAGCAGTGCCCGACTAGCGGGCTACGAGCAGTACTTC. The V gene is TRBV10-2, the J gene TRBJ2-7; 10 positions match TRBD2. Germline V lookup: CDR1 WSHSY, CDR2 SAAADI. CDR3 length equals 14 residues. V lost 4 bases, J lost 3 bases, and 3 bases stayed unmatched.

The CDR3 DNA sequence: TGTGCCAGCCAGACAGGGCCGTATCCTTATACGCAGTATTTT. This gives the protein CASQTGPYPYTQYF. The chain combines TRBV6-5 with TRBJ2-3; 7 bases are shared with TRBD1. The length of the CDR3 is 14 residues. Germline-derived CDR1 and CDR2 are MNHEY and SVGAGI. Germline trimming cut 8 bases from V and 7 bases from J; bases unmatched to any gene: 12.

The table lists this clonotype with a few counts. The V gene is TRBV7-8, the J gene TRBJ2-2, with D tentatively TRBD2 (5 bases). The CDR3 spans 14 residues. Trimming removed 1 base at V and 8 bases at J, with 11 bases between. Germline V CDR1 and CDR2: SGHVS, FQNEAQ. The CDR3 spells CASSLVMTGGELFF. CDR3 DNA: TGTGCCAGCAGCTTAGTAATGACGGGGGGGGAGCTGTTTTTT.

This clonotype was detected many times. The gene calls are TRBV5-1 and TRBJ1-2; tentatively, D is TRBD1 (6 bases). The germline V and J ends were trimmed by 0 bases and 4 bases, with 13 bases remaining between them. Germline V gives CDR1 SGHRS, CDR2 YFSETQ. This CDR3 region has 15 residues. The DNA for the CDR3 is TGCGCCAGCAGCTTGGGGACAGAGTTCCTCTATGGCTACACCTTC. Its protein is CASSLGTEFLYGYTF.

Only a few counts were recorded for this clonotype. V is TRBV27 and J is TRBJ1-4; D gene uncertain. The ends were cut back, 0 bases at V and 8 bases at J, with 13 bases in the middle. The CDR3 is made up of 15 amino acids. Germline CDR1 and CDR2: MNHEY and SMNVEV (reference sequence). This CDR3 reads CASSLSRAVGEKLFF. The CDR3 DNA sequence: TGTGCCAGCAGTTTATCGCGGGCAGTCGGGGAAAAACTGTTTTTT.

This clonotype occurred a few times. In nucleotides, the CDR3 is TGTGCCATCAGTCTCCGGGACAGCTCCTACAATGAGCAGTTCTTC. Protein: CAISLRDSSYNEQFF. V is TRBV10-3 and J is TRBJ2-1, with TRBD1 matching over 7 bases. This CDR3 comprises 15 residues. J was trimmed by 0 bases and V by 5 bases; bases with no gene match: 4. Per germline, CDR1 ENHRY and CDR2 SYGVKD.

This clonotype was detected a few times. CDR3 bases: TGTGCCAGCAGCCCCAATGGGATTGGAAACACCATATATTTT. Protein sequence: CASSPNGIGNTIYF. The rearrangement joins TRBV12-3 or TRBV12-4 to TRBJ1-3; D gene uncertain. The CDR3 runs to 14 residues. The germline V and J ends were trimmed by 6 bases and 3 bases, with 12 bases remaining between them.

This chain connects TRBV3-1 to TRBJ2-1; D remains unclear. This CDR3 comprises 16 residues. With 1 base removed from V and 10 bases from J, the gap between germline ends came to 20 bases. The germline V gene has CDR1 LGHDT and CDR2 YNNKEL (reference sequence). Here the CDR3 reads CASSQGEVRLVAEQFF. Written as DNA, the CDR3 is TGTGCCAGCAGCCAAGGCGAGGTTAGGTTGGTGGCAGAGCAGTTCTTC.

This CDR3 is CASSRGQGAHEQYF. The CDR3 bases are TGTGCCAGCAGCCGGGGACAGGGGGCCCACGAGCAGTACTTC. The chain carries TRBV7-9 and TRBJ2-7; 12 nucleotides agree with TRBD1. In germline, CDR1 is SEHNR, CDR2 FQNEAQ (reference sequence). This CDR3 region has 14 residues. V lost 5 bases to trimming and J lost 5 bases; unmatched junction nucleotides: 4.

This clonotype was observed a handful of times. The genes are TRBV5-6 and TRBJ2-3; 8 bases line up with TRBD1. The germline V gene encodes CDR1 SGHDT and CDR2 YYEEEE. V shed 2 bases and J 2 bases; nucleotides not matched to a gene: 22. CDR3 length: 21 amino acids. DNA for the CDR3: TGTGCCAGCAGCTTAAACCCCGTGGGGACAGGTCTCCTGGGTCACACAGATACGCAGTATTTT. It codes for CASSLNPVGTGLLGHTDTQYF.

The chain joins TRBV7-8 to TRBJ1-5, with 9 bases fitting TRBD1. Trimming at V came to 10 bases and at J to 3 bases, leaving 13 bases not matched to a gene. The CDR3 has 16 residues. Germline V gives CDR1 SGHVS, CDR2 FQNEAQ. The CDR3: CATGTGRLRYNQPQHF. In nucleotides, the CDR3 is TGTGCCACCGGGACAGGGCGACTGAGGTACAATCAGCCCCAGCATTTT.

The rearrangement links TRBV7-2 to TRBJ2-5; tentative D call: TRBD2 (6 bases). There are 16 residues in the CDR3. CDR1 SGHTA and CDR2 FQGNSA come from the germline V gene. V dropped 5 bases and J dropped 4 bases, with 20 bases sitting between them. The CDR3 sequence: CASSRAGTARLETQYF. The CDR3 nucleotides are TGTGCCAGCAGCCGTGCCGGGACTGCAAGATTAGAGACCCAGTACTTC.

V is TRBV20-1 and J is TRBJ2-3; D is unclear. CDR1 DFQATT and CDR2 SNEGSKA come from the germline V gene (reference sequence). V was trimmed by 6 bases and J by 1 base, leaving 11 bases between them. The CDR3 consists of 13 residues. The CDR3 sequence: CSAVDPRTDTQYF. CDR3 sequence (DNA): TGCAGTGCAGTAGATCCGCGCACAGATACGCAGTATTTT.

This clonotype showed up many times. The chain links TRBV3-1 to TRBJ2-3; 15 positions match TRBD2. The CDR3 has 16 amino acids. J gave up 2 bases and V 4 bases, and 1 base lay outside the gene matches. The germline V gene has CDR1 LGHDT and CDR2 YNNKEL (reference sequence). CDR3 DNA sequence: TGTGCCAGCAGCCGGACTAGCGGGGGGGCCACAGATACGCAGTATTTT. The encoded protein is CASSRTSGGATDTQYF.

The chain is built from TRBV10-3 and TRBJ1-1; D is ambiguous. This CDR3 spans 15 amino acids. CDR1 is ENHRY, CDR2 SYGVKD, per germline. Trimming cost V 0 bases and J 7 bases, with 15 bases left between them. The CDR3 DNA sequence: TGTGCCATCAGTGAGTCCCAGCCTTCCCCTAATGAAGCTTTCTTT. This gives the protein CAISESQPSPNEAFF.

The chain is built from TRBV11-3 and TRBJ2-5; D remains ambiguous. V lost 1 base and J lost 7, with 7 bases in between. CDR3 length: 12 amino acids. Germline V gene sequence: CDR1 SGHNT, CDR2 YENEEA. This CDR3 reads CASSLGTRTQYF. In DNA, the CDR3 is TGTGCCAGCAGCTTAGGGACCAGGACCCAGTACTTC.

CDR3 loop: CASSIVGTSDGYTF. In DNA, the CDR3 is TGTGCCAGTAGTATAGTTGGGACAAGCGATGGCTACACCTTC. This chain connects TRBV19 to TRBJ1-2; D is possibly TRBD1 (6 bases). The germline gives CDR1 LNHDA, CDR2 SQIVND (reference sequence). Trimming shortened V by 1 base and J by 6 bases, and 12 bases separated the two germline ends. The CDR3 consists of 14 residues.

The chain combines TRBV7-9 with TRBJ2-1, with a possible D match to TRBD2 (7 bases). Germline V gives CDR1 SEHNR, CDR2 FQNEAQ (reference sequence). This CDR3 region has 17 residues. Deletions cut 5 bases from V and 7 bases from J, with 24 bases between. The CDR3 sequence: CASSLTTGGPDGNEQFF. The CDR3 coding sequence is TGTGCCAGCAGCCTCACCACCGGGGGGCCGGATGGGAATGAGCAGTTCTTC. The full variable domain, its missing parts supplied by reference TRBV7-9 and TRBJ2-1, is DTGVSQNPRHKITKRGQNVTFRCDPISEHNRLYWYRQTLGQGPEFLTYFQNEAQLEKSRLLSDRFSAERPKGSFSTLEIQRTEQGDSAMYLCASSLTTGGPDGNEQFFGPGTRLTVL.

The rearrangement links TRBV18 to TRBJ2-5; D may match TRBD1 or TRBD2 (6 bases each). V was shortened by 3 bases and J by 5 bases, with 16 bases between the two germline ends. The germline V gene encodes CDR1 KGHSH and CDR2 LQKENI. The CDR3 has 15 residues. CDR3 region: CASSPTTGTRETQYF. For the CDR3, the DNA is TGTGCCAGCTCACCGACCACAGGGACTCGGGAGACCCAGTACTTC. Variable domain in full (rest from reference TRBV18 and TRBJ2-5): NAGVMQNPRHLVRRRGQEARLRCSPMKGHSHVYWYRQLPEEGLKFMVYLQKENIIDESGMPKERFSAEFPKEGPSILRIQQVVRGDSAAYFCASSPTTGTRETQYFGPGTRLLVL.

This clonotype was counted between two and nine times. The V call is TRBV12-3 or TRBV12-4, the J call TRBJ2-7; D unclear. V shed 7 bases and J shed 1 base, with 5 bases lying between them. The CDR3 spans 11 residues. The CDR3: CASMVSYEQYF. The DNA for the CDR3 is TGTGCCAGCATGGTGTCCTACGAGCAGTACTTC.

This clonotype came up a few times. The chain combines TRBV20-1 with TRBJ2-7; 7 bases match TRBD1. The J segment lost 4 bases and the V segment lost 2 bases, leaving 2 bases of the junction unmatched. This CDR3 contains 12 residues. The V gene's germline CDR1 is DFQATT and CDR2 SNEGSKA (reference sequence). The CDR3 DNA reads TGCAGTGCTAGACAACAGGGGTACGAGCAGTACTTC. Translated, it gives CSARQQGYEQYF.